These 20 T cell receptor beta chains were sequenced from one sample in a study of blood T cell repertoires in COVID-19. Produced via immunoSEQ multiplex PCR; TCRdb's table is partial and in-frame only. The data show some 130,000 clones, about 88% seen once. Input material: peripheral blood. All receptors come from an elderly woman with acute or convalescent COVID-19.

A few counts support this clone. This sequence joins TRBV6-5 and TRBJ1-5; 7 bases line up with TRBD1. The CDR3 length is 15 residues. From germline, CDR1 is MNHEY and CDR2 SVGAGI. J was trimmed by 0 bases and V by 2 bases; bases with no gene match: 1. CDR3 region: CASSYDRDSNQPQHF. For the CDR3, the DNA is TGTGCCAGCAGTTACGACAGGGATAGCAATCAGCCCCAGCATTTT.

The count of this clone is one. V gene TRBV20-1 combines with J gene TRBJ1-4; possibly TRBD1 for D (6 bases). This CDR3 has 11 amino acids. CDR1 and CDR2 from the germline V gene are DFQATT and SNEGSKA (reference sequence). Deletions cut 8 bases from V and 5 bases from J, with 9 bases between. In DNA form, the CDR3 reads TGCAGTACGGACAGAAATGAAAAACTGTTTTTT. As protein: CSTDRNEKLFF.

A remark on this clone: In the same sample, other DNA sequences code for this CDR3. The rearrangement links TRBV2 to TRBJ2-7; the D gene is possibly TRBD1 (5 bases). V gave up 6 bases and J gave up 1 base, with 7 bases separating them. The germline gives CDR1 SNHLY, CDR2 FYNNEI. The CDR3 covers 12 residues. DNA for the CDR3: TGTGCCAGCAGAGACAGTTCCTACGAGCAGTACTTC. Encoded protein: CASRDSSYEQYF.

The chain couples TRBV6-5 to TRBJ1-2; D perhaps matches TRBD1 (6 bases). V was pared by 7 bases and J by 8 bases, with 23 bases between. From germline, CDR1 is MNHEY and CDR2 SVGAGI. The CDR3 loop spans 15 amino acids. The CDR3, as DNA: TGTGCCAGCACCACCGGGACATCACACAGCAAGGGCTACACCTTC. Encoded protein: CASTTGTSHSKGYTF.

The J gene is TRBJ2-2, the V gene TRBV12-3 or TRBV12-4; D perhaps matches TRBD2 (6 bases). Trimming left V 8 bases short and J 7 bases short, with 14 bases between. CDR3 length equals 13 residues. The CDR3 DNA follows: TGTGCCAGCCGGGGAATCGGGAGCGGGGAGCTGTTTTTT. Translating gives CASRGIGSGELFF.

This clone has a handful of counts. The chain carries TRBV5-6 and TRBJ2-7, with D perhaps TRBD1 (6 bases). CDR1 and CDR2 (germline): SGHDT, YYEEEE. This CDR3 region has 14 residues. V was clipped by 1 base and J by 0 bases, with 8 bases between them. CDR3 sequence: CASSLYRASYEQYF. The CDR3 bases are TGTGCCAGCAGCTTGTACAGGGCCTCCTACGAGCAGTACTTC. Together with reference TRBV5-6 and TRBJ2-7, the CDR3 gives the full variable domain: DAGVTQSPTHLIKTRGQQVTLRCSPKSGHDTVSWYQQALGQGPQFIFQYYEEEERQRGNFPDRFSGHQFPNYSSELNVNALLLGDSALYLCASSLYRASYEQYFGPGTRLTVT.

The chain joins TRBV7-8 to TRBJ2-4; 8 nucleotides agree with TRBD1. The CDR3 extends over 17 amino acids. With V trimmed by 2 bases and J by 3 bases, 9 bases remained unmatched. Per the germline V gene, CDR1 is SGHVS and CDR2 is FQNEAQ. CDR3 in DNA: TGTGCCAGCAGCTTAACTAGAGGACAGGGAGGCAAAAACATTCAGTACTTC. Protein: CASSLTRGQGGKNIQYF. Full variable domain (rest looked up from reference TRBV7-8 and TRBJ2-4): GAGVSQSPRYKVAKRGQDVALRCDPISGHVSLFWYQQALGQGPEFLTYFQNEAQLDKSGLPSDRFFAERPEGSVSTLKIQRTQQEDSAVYLCASSLTRGQGGKNIQYFGAGTRLSVL.

This chain uses TRBV11-2 with TRBJ2-7; tentatively, D is TRBD1 (5 bases). This CDR3 region has 14 residues. Looked up from germline, CDR1 is SGHAT and CDR2 is FQNNGV. Trimming took off 5 bases at V and 5 bases at J, with 16 bases between the two ends. CDR3 DNA sequence: TGTGCCAGCAGCGCACAGGACCGGGCCCACGAGCAGTACTTC. Translated: CASSAQDRAHEQYF.

The chain links TRBV11-2 to TRBJ1-5; no clear D. Germline-derived CDR1 and CDR2 are SGHAT and FQNNGV. Deletions cut 5 bases from V and 5 bases from J, with 10 bases between. The CDR3 is made up of 13 amino acids. CDR3 loop: CASSLERYQPQHF. The CDR3 bases are TGTGCCAGCAGCCTGGAGAGATATCAGCCCCAGCATTTT.

This clone has just one count. The V call is TRBV19, the J call TRBJ1-1; 8 bases are a match to TRBD1. Germline trimming cut 3 bases from V and 5 bases from J; bases unmatched to any gene: 8. Germline-derived CDR1 and CDR2 are LNHDA and SQIVND (reference sequence). The CDR3 runs 15 residues. CDR3 residues: CASSMLGTGFTEAFF. The CDR3 DNA follows: TGTGCCAGTAGTATGCTCGGGACAGGTTTTACTGAAGCTTTCTTT.

This clone has only one observation. The J gene is TRBJ1-2, the V gene TRBV24-1; D gene unclear. CDR3 length: 12 amino acids. The ends were cut back, 3 bases at V and 10 bases at J, with 11 bases in the middle. Germline V CDR1 and CDR2: KGHDR, SFDVKD. CDR3 in DNA: TGTGCCACCAGTGATCCCCTTGGCTTCTACACCTTC. Translated: CATSDPLGFYTF.

The chain couples TRBV5-1 to TRBJ1-1; D unresolved. Germline assignment: CDR1 SGHRS and CDR2 YFSETQ. The V end lost 2 bases, the J end lost 4 bases, and 18 bases lay between the germline ends. The CDR3 is made up of 16 amino acids. This CDR3 reads CASSFSPPGGVTEAFF. CDR3 bases: TGCGCCAGCAGCTTCTCCCCTCCGGGAGGTGTCACTGAAGCTTTCTTT. Based on the CDR3 plus reference TRBV5-1 and TRBJ1-1, the full variable domain is KAGVTQTPRYLIKTRGQQVTLSCSPISGHRSVSWYQQTPGQGLQFLFEYFSETQRNKGNFPGRFSGRQFSNSRSEMNVSTLELGDSALYLCASSFSPPGGVTEAFFGQGTRLTVV.

The chain has TRBV18 and TRBJ1-2; TRBD1 might be the D (6 bases). Germline lookup yields CDR1 KGHSH and CDR2 LQKENI. CDR3 size: 13 residues. The V end was cut by 6 bases, the J end by 4 bases, with 12 bases between. The CDR3 protein is CASSPGHIYGYTF. The CDR3 nucleotides read TGTGCCAGCTCCCCGGGACACATCTATGGCTACACCTTC.

The gene calls are TRBV18 and TRBJ1-1; 7 positions match TRBD1. The V gene's germline CDR1 is KGHSH and CDR2 LQKENI. The CDR3 consists of 13 residues. V was pared by 3 bases and J by 3 bases, with 1 base of the junction left unmatched. The CDR3, as DNA: TGTGCCAGCTCACCTCAGGGGGACACTGAAGCTTTCTTT. It codes for CASSPQGDTEAFF.

Note on this clone: The same CDR3 can be traced to other DNA sequences in this sample. The rearrangement uses TRBV7-2 and TRBJ1-6; 8 bases agree with TRBD1. The V and J ends lost 2 bases and 6 bases, in that order; junction bases with no gene match: 3. Germline CDR1 reads SGHTA; CDR2 reads FQGNSA. This CDR3 has 15 amino acids. This chain's CDR3 is CASSLNRGSNSPLHF. The CDR3 DNA is TGTGCCAGCAGCTTAAACAGGGGGAGTAATTCACCCCTCCACTTT.

The rearrangement links TRBV5-4 to TRBJ1-4; D ambiguous. Looked up from germline, CDR1 is SGHNT and CDR2 is YYREEE (reference sequence). Trimming removed 3 bases at V and 6 bases at J, with 12 bases between. There are 14 residues in the CDR3. The CDR3 spells CASSSSPGDEKLFF. CDR3 bases: TGTGCCAGCAGCTCATCCCCCGGGGATGAAAAACTGTTTTTT.

The chain employs TRBV9 and TRBJ2-2, with D unclear. The CDR3 loop spans 15 amino acids. Trimming removed 4 bases from V and 2 bases from J, with 12 bases in between. Germline V gene sequence: CDR1 SGDLS, CDR2 YYNGEE. The CDR3 region is CASSPPGFNTGELFF. CDR3 coding DNA: TGTGCCAGCAGCCCGCCGGGTTTCAACACCGGGGAGCTGTTTTTT.

The chain is built from TRBV27 and TRBJ2-2; 9 positions agree with TRBD1. The germline V gene has CDR1 MNHEY and CDR2 SMNVEV (reference sequence). V gave up 4 bases and J gave up 2 bases; unmatched junction bases: 8. The CDR3 is 17 residues long. Here the CDR3 DNA reads TGTGCCAGCAGTTCGTATCCGGGACAGGGAAACACCGGGGAGCTGTTTTTT. Its protein is CASSSYPGQGNTGELFF.

J is TRBJ2-6 and V is TRBV19; TRBD2 matches at 10 bases. In germline, CDR1 is LNHDA, CDR2 SQIVND (reference sequence). The V gene end was trimmed by 6 bases and the J gene end by 0 bases; junction bases not matched to a gene: 11. The CDR3 runs 19 residues. CDR3 in DNA: TGTGCCAGTAGGCTACTAGCGGGATACAAACACTCTGGGGCCAACGTCCTGACTTTC. Its translation: CASRLLAGYKHSGANVLTF.

The J gene is TRBJ2-1, the V gene TRBV6-6, with 9 positions matching TRBD1. Germline V gene data show CDR1 as MNHNY and CDR2 as SVGAGI (reference sequence). This CDR3 is built from 12 residues. V gave up 6 bases and J gave up 10 bases; unmatched junction bases: 4. In DNA form, the CDR3 reads TGTGCCAGCAGAGGGACAGGGTACGAGCAGTTCTTC. Amino acids: CASRGTGYEQFF.